Presented here are 18 T cell receptor beta chains from one specimen sequenced in a study of cytotoxic CD8 clonotypes in ibrutinib-treated CLL. Profiling relied on immunoSEQ multiplex PCR, and the TCRdb table lists in-frame clones only, not all of them. The table shows fewer than 150,000 clones, with about 85% occurring only once. The sequences come from PBMCs, collected after 24 months of ibrutinib treatment. All receptors come from a human donor with chronic lymphocytic leukemia.

The chain uses TRBV28 and TRBJ2-7; 12 nucleotides align to TRBD1. With 5 bases clipped from V and 0 bases from J, the junction kept 2 bases outside the gene matches. Germline CDR1 is MDHEN and CDR2 is SYDVKM. The CDR3 totals 15 residues. DNA for the CDR3: TGTGCCAGCAGTAGGGACAGGGGGCTCTCCTACGAGCAGTACTTC. It specifies CASSRDRGLSYEQYF.

This clone showed up just once. V gene TRBV7-6 combines with J gene TRBJ1-4; D gene unclear. Per the germline V gene, CDR1 is SGHVS and CDR2 is FNYEAQ. The V end lost 1 base, the J end lost 5 bases, and 14 bases lay between the germline ends. CDR3 length: 16 amino acids. CDR3 protein: CASSLVWGKENEKLFF. The CDR3 DNA reads as TGTGCCAGCAGCTTAGTATGGGGAAAAGAAAATGAAAAACTGTTTTTT.

This chain joins TRBV5-4 and TRBJ2-1; 10 bases fit TRBD1. V shed 3 bases and J 12 bases; nucleotides not matched to a gene: 12. Per the germline V gene, CDR1 is SGHNT and CDR2 is YYREEE (reference sequence). The CDR3 has 15 residues. The CDR3 region is CASSYDRGRVDGQFF. As DNA, the CDR3 is TGTGCCAGCAGCTACGACAGGGGGCGGGTTGACGGGCAGTTCTTC.

The chain uses TRBV19 and TRBJ1-1; unclear D gene. The CDR3 consists of 14 residues. Between the trimmed V and J ends, which lost 6 bases and 4 bases, there was a span of 15 bases. Germline CDR1 and CDR2: LNHDA and SQIVND (reference sequence). This CDR3 is CASRSGRGATEAFF. CDR3 sequence (DNA): TGTGCCAGTAGATCTGGACGGGGAGCCACTGAAGCTTTCTTT.

This rearrangement joins TRBV7-2 to TRBJ2-6; D remains unclear. In germline, CDR1 is SGHTA, CDR2 FQGNSA. The CDR3 totals 17 residues. Trimming pared 2 bases from V and 0 bases from J, leaving 11 bases between. CDR3 DNA: TGTGCCAGCAGCTTAATCCTTAAGCGCTCTGGGGCCAACGTCCTGACTTTC. Its translation is CASSLILKRSGANVLTF. Full variable domain (rest looked up from reference TRBV7-2 and TRBJ2-6): GAGVSQSPSNKVTEKGKDVELRCDPISGHTALYWYRQSLGQGLEFLIYFQGNSAPDKSGLPSDRFSAERTGGSVSTLTIQRTQQEDSAVYLCASSLILKRSGANVLTFGAGSRLTVL.

This clone was counted a few times. V is TRBV30 and J is TRBJ1-5; D is unclear. The V gene lost 1 base and the J gene lost 1 base, with 5 bases spanning the gap. Germline CDR1 reads GTSNPN; CDR2 reads SVGIG (reference sequence). The CDR3 has 13 amino acids. For the CDR3, the DNA is TGTGCCTGGAGTGGTGGAAGCAATCAGCCCCAGCATTTT. Its translation: CAWSGGSNQPQHF. Variable domain in full (rest from reference TRBV30 and TRBJ1-5): SQTIHQWPATLVQPVGSPLSLECTVEGTSNPNLYWYRQAAGRGLQLLFYSVGIGQISSEVPQNLSASRPQDRQFILSSKKLLLSDSGFYLCAWSGGSNQPQHFGDGTRLSIL.

This chain links TRBV19 with TRBJ2-2, with a tentative D call TRBD1 (6 bases). Germline assignment: CDR1 LNHDA and CDR2 SQIVND (reference sequence). The V gene lost 1 base and the J gene lost 4 bases, with 13 bases spanning the gap. CDR3 length equals 16 residues. CDR3 protein: CASSIASRGGTGELFF. The DNA for the CDR3 is TGTGCCAGTAGTATAGCGTCCAGGGGTGGCACCGGGGAGCTGTTTTTT.

This chain joins TRBV27 and TRBJ2-2; no clear D gene. The CDR3 is 16 residues long. V was pared by 3 bases and J by 2 bases, with 13 bases between. Germline-derived CDR1 and CDR2 are MNHEY and SMNVEV (reference sequence). The CDR3 loop is CASSLTGRSNTGELFF. The CDR3 region has the DNA TGTGCCAGCAGTTTGACGGGCCGGTCTAACACCGGGGAGCTGTTTTTT.

The rearrangement joins TRBV7-3 to TRBJ2-2; D ambiguous. Trimming pared 0 bases from V and 1 base from J, leaving 9 bases between. The CDR3 runs to 16 residues. Germline V CDR1 and CDR2: SGHTA, FQGTGA. CDR3 sequence: CASSLTGSKNTGELFF. The CDR3 coding sequence is TGTGCCAGCAGCTTAACCGGCAGTAAGAACACCGGGGAGCTGTTTTTT.

A few counts support this clone. The chain has TRBV6-1 and TRBJ2-3; maybe TRBD2 (5 bases). V lost 3 bases, J lost 5 bases, and 15 bases lay in between. The CDR3 totals 15 residues. The germline CDR1 and CDR2 sequences are MNHNS and SASEGT. The CDR3 region is CASSDSPDGGDTQYF. The CDR3 coding sequence is TGTGCCAGCAGTGACAGCCCGGACGGAGGAGATACGCAGTATTTT.

The chain recombines TRBV7-9 with TRBJ2-1, with 7 nucleotides matching TRBD1. V was pared by 5 bases and J by 5 bases, with 12 bases of the junction left unmatched. In germline, CDR1 is SEHNR, CDR2 FQNEAQ (reference sequence). CDR3 size: 16 residues. CDR3 region: CASSTGVGTDDNEQFF. CDR3 DNA sequence: TGTGCCAGCAGCACAGGAGTCGGGACAGATGACAATGAGCAGTTCTTC.

The chain links TRBV7-9 to TRBJ2-7, with D uncertain. Per germline, CDR1 SEHNR and CDR2 FQNEAQ (reference sequence). V shed 5 bases and J shed 5 bases, with 10 bases lying between them. The CDR3 is made up of 12 amino acids. The DNA for the CDR3 is TGTGCCAGCAGCCCCCCAGGTGACGAGCAGTACTTC. It encodes CASSPPGDEQYF.

The V and J genes are TRBV5-6 and TRBJ2-5; tentatively, D is TRBD2 (6 bases). The germline gives CDR1 SGHDT, CDR2 YYEEEE. The CDR3 consists of 14 residues. The ends were cut back, 3 bases at V and 4 bases at J, with 13 bases in the middle. CDR3 DNA: TGTGCCAGCAGCTCTGGAATGGGGGGAGAGACCCAGTACTTC. Translated: CASSSGMGGETQYF.

This chain connects TRBV28 to TRBJ2-3; D may be TRBD1 or TRBD2 (5 bases each). Trimming cost V 3 bases and J 1 base, with 11 bases left between them. CDR1 is MDHEN and CDR2 is SYDVKM in the germline V gene. The CDR3 contains 15 residues. The CDR3 nucleotides read TGTGCCAGCAGTTTGGGGGACGTGGGCACAGATACGCAGTATTTT. It translates to CASSLGDVGTDTQYF.

This clone was detected only a few times. The rearrangement joins TRBV18 to TRBJ1-1; no reliable D call. Germline V CDR1 and CDR2: KGHSH, LQKENI. The CDR3 consists of 13 residues. Trimming pared 3 bases from V and 1 base from J, leaving 6 bases between. The CDR3 coding sequence is TGTGCCAGCTCACCGATCGGGAACACTGAAGCTTTCTTT. Amino acid sequence: CASSPIGNTEAFF.

This chain connects TRBV6-5 to TRBJ2-3; TRBD1 agrees at 9 bases. After removal of 2 bases from V and 9 bases from J, the junction contained 6 bases not matched to a gene. From germline, CDR1 is MNHEY and CDR2 SVGAGI. This CDR3 has 14 amino acids. CDR3 amino acids: CASSYAGTGRTQYF. In DNA form, the CDR3 reads TGTGCCAGCAGTTACGCCGGGACAGGGAGGACGCAGTATTTT.

This clone occurred a few times. The rearrangement uses TRBV12-5 and TRBJ2-1; D may be TRBD1 (6 bases). Germline CDR1 reads LGHNT; CDR2 reads FRNRAP. Deletions cut 6 bases from V and 2 bases from J, with 17 bases between. This CDR3 is 16 amino acids long. As DNA, the CDR3 is TGTGCTAGTGGGACCGCCGACAGGCCTCCCTACAATGAGCAGTTCTTC. It translates to CASGTADRPPYNEQFF.

The chain carries TRBV30 and TRBJ1-2; 9 bases fit TRBD1. The CDR3 extends over 16 amino acids. Per the germline V gene, CDR1 is GTSNPN and CDR2 is SVGIG (reference sequence). J gave up 4 bases and V 2 bases, and 11 bases lay outside the gene matches. The CDR3 is CAWSTGTGTMTYGYTF. CDR3 bases: TGTGCCTGGAGTACCGGGACAGGGACGATGACCTATGGCTACACCTTC.